Here is one T cell receptor (beta chain) with its context. Antigen: not known. This could be a read error, since a much larger clone is one nucleotide away. MiXCR was run by TCRdb on the reads, yielding one entry per CDR3 protein. Of 100,000 or so distinct CDR3 sequences in the sample, under 25% were seen once. The germline V gene encodes CDR1 SGHTA and CDR2 FQGNSA. Unmatched junction bases numbered 3, after V lost 3 bases and J lost 0 bases. This CDR3 contains 15 residues. This specimen comes from a study of T cell repertoires in cytomegalovirus infection. Study at large: Matching HLA type and CMV infection were both indicated by public TCR beta signatures.

Findings of the study overall: Public TCR beta family frequency separated CMV-and-HLA carriers, including in an independent cohort. HLA-C-restricted TCR beta clonotypes specific for CMV led the ex vivo response.

The source of this sequence is a human donor in good health (CMV status not recorded). Some clones in this sample may be carry-over from other donors' samples. Sequenced material: CD8+ T cells from PBMCs. The V gene is TRBV7-2, the J gene TRBJ2-7; 9 bases agree with TRBD2. The CDR3 sequence is CASSFSGGSSYEQYF. The CDR3 region has the DNA TGTGCCAGCAGCTTTAGCGGGGGTAGCTCCTACGAGCAGTACTTC. Full variable domain (rest looked up from reference TRBV7-2 and TRBJ2-7): GAGVSQSPSNKVTEKGKDVELRCDPISGHTALYWYRQSLGQGLEFLIYFQGNSAPDKSGLPSDRFSAERTGGSVSTLTIQRTQQEDSAVYLCASSFSGGSSYEQYFGPGTRLTVT.